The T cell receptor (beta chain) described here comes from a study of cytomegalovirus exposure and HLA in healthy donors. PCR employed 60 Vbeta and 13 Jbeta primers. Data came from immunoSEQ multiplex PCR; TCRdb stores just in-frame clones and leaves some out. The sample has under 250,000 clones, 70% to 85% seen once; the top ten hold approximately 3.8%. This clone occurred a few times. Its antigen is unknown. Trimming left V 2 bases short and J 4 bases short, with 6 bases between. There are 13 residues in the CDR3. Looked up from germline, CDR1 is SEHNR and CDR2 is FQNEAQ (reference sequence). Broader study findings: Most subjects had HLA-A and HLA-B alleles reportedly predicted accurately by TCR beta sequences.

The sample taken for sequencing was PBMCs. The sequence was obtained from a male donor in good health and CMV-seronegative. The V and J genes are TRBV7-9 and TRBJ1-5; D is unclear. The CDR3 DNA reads TGTGCCAGCAGCTTATTGGCAAATCAGCCCCAGCATTTT. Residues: CASSLLANQPQHF. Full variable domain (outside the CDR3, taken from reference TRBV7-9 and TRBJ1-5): DTGVSQNPRHKITKRGQNVTFRCDPISEHNRLYWYRQTLGQGPEFLTYFQNEAQLEKSRLLSDRFSAERPKGSFSTLEIQRTEQGDSAMYLCASSLLANQPQHFGDGTRLSIL.